This paragraph covers one T cell receptor beta chain sequence. Its matching antigen is unknown. These data belong to a study of cytomegalovirus exposure and HLA in healthy donors. Notes on the study in general: V- and J-gene trimming of TCR beta was linked (in a later analysis) to a missense DCLRE1C variant.

Germline V gene lookup returns CDR1 SNHLY and CDR2 FYNNEI. The V end was cut by 3 bases, the J end by 5 bases, with 13 bases between. This CDR3 is 15 amino acids long. In the PCR, 60 Vbeta and 13 Jbeta primers were used. Authors' data handling: Roughly 11 million shared chains were among approximately 80 million unique TCR beta chains counted in a later analysis. Repertoires were generated with immunoSEQ multiplex PCR, while TCRdb's copy carries only in-frame clones and drops some. D and trimming were read from the DNA, whereas the V and J calls and clone size are those reported in that table. Counted here are some 200,000 clones, 70% occurring once; the ten biggest clones make up 2.6%.

The sample consisted of PBMCs. The receptor was isolated from a man aged 35-49 years in good health and CMV-seropositive. The chain combines TRBV2 with TRBJ2-2; D is unclear. CDR3 loop: CASSERRLETGELFF. The DNA for the CDR3 is TGTGCCAGCAGTGAGCGGAGACTTGAGACCGGGGAGCTGTTTTTT.